The source of this TCR beta chain is a study of CD8 T cells in ankylosing spondylitis (dated by TCRdb to 2015 to 2018). Notes on the research overall: T cell receptor beta repertoires were profiled in healthy donors and ankylosing spondylitis patients so that disease-linked TCR variants could be found. The full study cohort was made up of about 24 ankylosing spondylitis patients and more than 90 healthy donors. Peripheral blood was sampled, and synovial fluid was additionally collected from ankylosing spondylitis patients.

A distance of 16 bases separates the germline ends of V and J, which lose 3 bases and 7 bases respectively. Reading from cysteine to phenylalanine, the CDR3 counts 15 amino acids. Solely the CDR3 DNA is kept, with 45 bases framed from the first base. CDR1 SGHAT and CDR2 FQDESV are derived from the germline V gene (reference sequence). Results and caveats for the whole study, not just this receptor: A CD8+ phenotype was shown by the disease-linked clones, which were found at relatively low frequencies in peripheral blood. Blood from ankylosing spondylitis patients appeared to be characterized by a TCR beta motif made up of several highly homologous amino acid variants. The disease-linked clones were reported as significantly enriched in matched synovial fluid samples from ankylosing spondylitis patients. Some motif variants were previously reported in synovial fluid and blood of reactive arthritis patients, suggesting common disease-initiation mechanisms.

As to this clonotype: Its antigen is unknown. No much larger clonotype is one base removed from it; base qualities were not supplied.

The sequencing machine was an Illumina HiSeq 2500. TCR beta libraries were prepared by quantitative 5'-RACE with molecular barcodes. On the study's bioinformatics: A new computational method based on a probabilistic model of VDJ rearrangement was used to identify disease-linked TCR variants. TCRdb's own reprocessing of the public reads used fastp at Q25 and MiXCR and kept productive beta chains. Each record represents a unique CDR3 protein, reported with the most common genes and DNA among its rows. The V and J calls and clone size come from TCRdb's table, not from the authors' own analysis. The sample has about 350,000 distinct CDR3 sequences on record, 20% to 25% of them singletons. The leading ten clones occupy around 13% of the sample.

The TCR sequence derives from a male donor with ankylosing spondylitis or in good health (not recorded which). The chain is encoded by TRBV11-1 joined to TRBJ2-1; the D gene is not confidently resolved. Sequencing used blood, either unsorted or a sorted T cell fraction (not recorded which). This receptor has the CDR3 CASSFGLGLRNEQFF. The DNA sequence reads TGTGCCAGCAGCTTCGGTCTAGGGTTAAGGAATGAGCAGTTCTTC. With the rest looked up from the reference TRBV11-1 and TRBJ2-1 genes rather than sequenced, the full variable domain is EAEVAQSPRYKITEKSQAVAFWCDPISGHATLYWYRQILGQGPELLVQFQDESVVDDSQLPKDRFSAERLKGVDSTLKIQPAELGDSAMYLCASSFGLGLRNEQFFGPGTRLTVL.